The source of this T cell receptor (beta chain) is a study of OX40 agonist ivuxolimab in advanced cancers. Study context: Averaging about 60 years in age, with a range of about 23 to 85, the cohort was 65% to 85% male.

Points on this clone: The antigen is undetermined.

Whole-study findings and limits: Relative to CD4+, CD8+ T cells held more expanded clones on average.

Germline V lookup: CDR1 LNHDA, CDR2 SQIVND (reference sequence). This CDR3 is built from 11 residues. Trimming removed 4 bases at V and 6 bases at J, with 6 bases between. The protocol was immunoSEQ multiplex PCR, while the TCRdb copy is restricted to in-frame clones and leaves out a portion. The profile shows roughly 75,000 clones, roughly nine tenths of them singletons. V and J are TRBV19 and TRBJ1-1; D gene unclear. This sample comprised CD4+ or CD8+ T cells sorted from blood, obtained in a trial of the OX40 agonist ivuxolimab. The sequence was collected from an adult with an advanced solid tumor such as melanoma, head and neck, liver or kidney cancer. CDR3: CASSKAAEAFF. The CDR3 nucleotides read TGTGCCAGTAGTAAGGCAGCTGAAGCTTTCTTT.